This TCR beta chain was captured by sequencing in a study of spatial heterogeneity in lung cancer. Documented time point: sample taken at primary tumor resection. More than 70 TRACERx patients with early, untreated non-small cell lung cancer donated samples. Unsorted samples of tumor, nontumor lung or frozen PBMC had their whole RNA sequenced. This clonotype has ten or more counts. Germline V gives CDR1 SQVTM, CDR2 ANQGSEA. Trimming took 7 bases from V and 4 from J, leaving 14 bases between them. The CDR3 length is 13 residues. TCRdb passed the 5' RACE reads through MiXCR, listing each CDR3 protein once. The table lists more than 80,000 distinct CDR3 sequences, 12% of them singletons, with about 41% in the top ten.

The sequencing here drew on PBMCs, taken at surgery. The chain links TRBV29-1 to TRBJ2-1; D possibly corresponds to TRBD2 (6 bases). This clonotype was sampled from a male donor with early-stage non-small cell lung cancer. CDR3 amino acids: CSAEGDSYNEQFF. The CDR3 DNA follows: TGCAGCGCCGAAGGGGACTCATACAATGAGCAGTTCTTC.